This T cell receptor beta chain was identified in a study of identical twins (dated by TCRdb to the mid-2010s). About the full investigation: To test whether fetal clonotypes persist, the study used deep sequencing on TCR alpha and beta repertoires from monozygotic twins, unrelated adults of various ages, and cord blood. Replicate twin experiments were performed at different times using different library preparation protocols to rule out contamination. Summary of the overall study and its limitations: Excess twin sharing in beta out-of-frame sequences was weaker because fewer shared sequences lowered the signal-to-noise ratio. Zero-insertion analyses could be partly confounded by invariant T cells such as MAIT and iNKT, though diverse VJ usage argued against such confounding for most clonotypes. Recombination models systematically underestimated out-of-frame TCR alpha sharing in monozygotic twins but agreed with sharing between unrelated individuals. Compared with coincidental sharing between unrelated individuals, out-of-frame TCR alpha sequences shared between twins had an excess of sequences with low generation probability. Fewer insertions were carried by abundant cord blood beta clonotypes, a similar but weaker trend appeared in young adult naive repertoires, and no such trend appeared in memory repertoires. Because the same donors could not be followed over many years, the conclusions depended on cross-sectional statistical analysis.

With regard to this clonotype: No antigen is known for it. Per-base qualities were not stored, and no clone one base away is much larger.

Only healthy Caucasian donors were included. Three pairs of female monozygotic twins, all aged roughly 18 to 29 years, were included in the twin cohort. Positive isolation kits from Invitrogen were used to isolate the CD4+ and CD8+ T cell populations. Receptor amplification or capture employed 5' RACE. These reads were obtained on an Illumina HiSeq 2000. Template switching added a universal primer binding site, and the final cDNA carried a unique molecular identifier that allowed TCR cDNA molecules to be counted accurately. First-strand cDNA for TCR alpha and beta chains was synthesized from specific primers in the conserved constant-segment region. To control for contamination, every cDNA library was double barcoded, receiving both a SMART-Mk sample barcode and Illumina barcodes. TruSeq adapter sequences, together with Illumina sample barcodes, were added in two successive PCR steps. TCR alpha and beta cDNA libraries were sequenced on the Illumina HiSeq platform with custom primers. In the authors' own workflow: Unique molecular identifiers were extracted from raw reads with MiGEC, and CDR3 positions were determined with MiXCR. For each individual, recombination models were inferred using an EM algorithm with the repgenHMM and IGoR tools. The tcR package in R was used for shared clonotype analysis, with sharing normalized by the product of cloneset sizes. Out-of-frame nonproductive sequences were analyzed to study raw recombination free of thymic and clonal selection effects. TCRdb reran the public reads through fastp at Q25 and MiXCR, keeping productive beta chains. Every distinct CDR3 protein forms one entry, paired with its most common genes and DNA. The V and J calls shown here were made by TCRdb, not taken from the authors' results. The sample contains 510,000 or so distinct CDR3 sequences, roughly 15% of them found a single time. Roughly 0.46% of the sample is held by the ten biggest clonotypes.

The sample was also linked to a second study, of yellow fever vaccine responses in identical twins. The second study reports: The authors reported that the T cell response to vaccination in identical twins appeared partly convergent and partly personalized. In the study, vaccine-responding T cell clones were precisely tracked in identical twins.

The specimen sequenced was CD4+ T cells sorted from blood. The receptor comes from a woman between 18 and 29 years old in good health.

At the DNA level, the sequence is TGTGCCAGCCTCCGGGACTCAGCCTCGGAGACCCAGTACTTC. It codes for CASLRDSASETQYF. This chain is built from TRBV5-5 and TRBJ2-5; TRBD2 could be the D gene, as 6 bases match. V is pared back by 7 bases and J by 5 bases, with 18 bases lying between the germline termini. Counted from cysteine to phenylalanine, this CDR3 has 14 amino acids. Here the CDR3 DNA is all that survives: 42 bases in frame from base 1. The germline V gene (reference sequence) yields SGHKS for CDR1 and YYEKEE for CDR2.